These 29 T cell receptor beta chains were sequenced from one sample in a study of cytomegalovirus exposure and HLA in healthy donors (dated by TCRdb to about 2017). The library was prepared using the immunoSEQ multiplex PCR assay. For the multiplex PCR, a mixture combining 60 forward primers for TCR Vbeta segments and 13 reverse primers for TCR Jbeta segments was used. TCRdb re-hosts the immuneACCESS table, in-frame sequences only. Its copies lack some clones; in the studies checked, an unresolved V gene accounts for under half of them, and the cause for the rest is not known. This sample holds some 130,000 clones; roughly 77% were observed only once. Of the sample, about 4.3% is held by the ten largest clones. Sequencing was done on a sample of PBMCs. All receptors derive from a man aged 25 to 45 in good health.

The V call is TRBV15, the J call TRBJ2-3, with 8 bases identical to TRBD2. The CDR3 loop spans 14 amino acids. The germline V gene encodes CDR1 LNHNV and CDR2 YYDKDF (reference sequence). The CDR3 here is CAAVGLAGLDTQYF. The DNA for the CDR3 is TGTGCTGCTGTGGGGCTAGCGGGTTTAGATACGCAGTATTTT.

This clone was seen only a few times. V usage is TRBV5-8 and J usage is TRBJ2-1; 12 positions agree with TRBD2. V lost 5 bases, J lost 1 base, and 16 bases stayed unmatched. Germline V gene sequence: CDR1 SGHTS, CDR2 YDEGEE. This CDR3 has 20 amino acids. The CDR3 reads CASSSELAGGPRLSYNEQFF. CDR3 bases: TGTGCCAGCAGTTCCGAGCTAGCGGGAGGGCCAAGGTTATCCTACAATGAGCAGTTCTTC.

The chain has TRBV7-3 and TRBJ2-1, with 9 bases identical to TRBD2. CDR3 length: 16 amino acids. Germline V CDR1 and CDR2: SGHTA, FQGTGA. V trimming: 5 bases; J trimming: 5 bases; junction bases outside the gene matches: 10. The CDR3 nucleotides are TGTGCCAGCAGCCAATCAGCAGCGGGAGGCCACAATGAGCAGTTCTTC. This encodes CASSQSAAGGHNEQFF.

This rearrangement joins TRBV11-1 to TRBJ2-5; 8 nucleotides agree with TRBD1. Germline loops: CDR1 SGHAT, CDR2 FQDESV (reference sequence). CDR3 length: 16 residues. The V gene end was trimmed by 3 bases and the J gene end by 2 bases; junction bases not matched to a gene: 8. Here the CDR3 reads CASSFRGQVVQETQYF. The DNA for the CDR3 is TGTGCCAGCAGCTTTCGGGGACAGGTAGTACAAGAGACCCAGTACTTC.

V gene TRBV28 combines with J gene TRBJ1-1; TRBD1 matches at 11 bases. This CDR3 has 16 amino acids. CDR1 is MDHEN and CDR2 is SYDVKM in the germline V gene. V shed 4 bases and J 6 bases; nucleotides not matched to a gene: 10. CDR3: CASSSPTGGQGAEAFF. The CDR3 DNA follows: TGTGCCAGCAGTTCCCCGACGGGGGGACAGGGGGCTGAAGCTTTCTTT.

The chain couples TRBV10-3 to TRBJ2-2, with D uncertain. V lost 0 bases, J lost 1 base, and 12 bases lay in between. Germline V gene lookup returns CDR1 ENHRY and CDR2 SYGVKD. This CDR3 spans 17 amino acids. The CDR3 protein is CAISESITPGNTGELFF. CDR3 coding DNA: TGTGCCATCAGTGAGTCAATCACCCCCGGGAACACCGGGGAGCTGTTTTTT.

In its sample, this clone was seen once. The chain has TRBV27 and TRBJ2-7, with 12 nucleotides matching TRBD2. The CDR3 consists of 15 residues. Germline V gene data show CDR1 as MNHEY and CDR2 as SMNVEV (reference sequence). Unmatched junction bases numbered 4, after V lost 2 bases and J lost 5 bases. The CDR3 DNA reads TGTGCCAGCAGTTTACCCTCTAGCGGGAGGGACGAGCAGTACTTC. This translates into CASSLPSSGRDEQYF.

This chain uses TRBV7-2 with TRBJ1-5; a possible D gene is TRBD1 (6 bases). This CDR3 region has 13 residues. V lost 1 base and J 7 bases, leaving 8 bases between the germline ends. CDR1 and CDR2 (germline): SGHTA, FQGNSA. This chain's CDR3 is CASSLDRVQPQHF. In nucleotides, the CDR3 is TGTGCCAGCAGCTTAGACAGGGTCCAGCCCCAGCATTTT. The full variable domain, its missing parts supplied by reference TRBV7-2 and TRBJ1-5, is GAGVSQSPSNKVTEKGKDVELRCDPISGHTALYWYRQSLGQGLEFLIYFQGNSAPDKSGLPSDRFSAERTGGSVSTLTIQRTQQEDSAVYLCASSLDRVQPQHFGDGTRLSIL.

This chain links TRBV7-2 with TRBJ2-1, with 7 positions matching TRBD2. CDR3 length: 12 residues. The germline CDR1 and CDR2 sequences are SGHTA and FQGNSA. The ends lost 4 bases at V and 9 bases at J; junction bases unmatched: 3. CDR3 sequence (DNA): TGTGCCAGCAGCTCGGGCGGGGGTGAGCAGTTCTTC. It yields the protein CASSSGGGEQFF. The full variable domain, completed using reference TRBV7-2 and TRBJ2-1, is GAGVSQSPSNKVTEKGKDVELRCDPISGHTALYWYRQSLGQGLEFLIYFQGNSAPDKSGLPSDRFSAERTGGSVSTLTIQRTQQEDSAVYLCASSSGGGEQFFGPGTRLTVL.

Turning to this clone: An end of the junction does not agree with germline; a read error may underlie this. The rearrangement uses TRBV7-9 and TRBJ2-4; D perhaps matches TRBD1 (6 bases). The CDR3 spans 14 residues. Germline V gives CDR1 SEHNR, CDR2 FQNEAQ (reference sequence). DNA of the CDR3: TGTTCCAGCAGCGCCCGGACAGTATCCAACATTCAGTACTTC. It encodes CSSSARTVSNIQYF.

The chain recombines TRBV7-3 with TRBJ2-5; weak D call: TRBD1 (6 bases). This CDR3 comprises 15 residues. V lost 2 bases and J 5 bases, leaving 15 bases between the germline ends. CDR1 SGHTA and CDR2 FQGTGA come from the germline V gene. The CDR3 DNA is TGTGCCAGCAGCTTACAGGGGCTGCCCGGGGAGACCCAGTACTTC. Translation: CASSLQGLPGETQYF.

J is TRBJ1-4 and V is TRBV19; 7 positions match TRBD1. Trimming at V came to 5 bases and at J to 4 bases, leaving 7 bases not matched to a gene. Germline CDR1 and CDR2: LNHDA and SQIVND (reference sequence). The CDR3 is 15 residues long. The CDR3 sequence is CASSPWGTDNEKLFF. CDR3 bases: TGTGCCAGTAGTCCCTGGGGGACAGATAATGAAAAACTGTTTTTT. Based on the CDR3 plus reference TRBV19 and TRBJ1-4, the full variable domain is DGGITQSPKYLFRKEGQNVTLSCEQNLNHDAMYWYRQDPGQGLRLIYYSQIVNDFQKGDIAEGYSVSREKKESFPLTVTSAQKNPTAFYLCASSPWGTDNEKLFFGSGTQLSVL.

This clone was counted a few times. This chain connects TRBV11-3 to TRBJ2-5; no firm D call. The CDR3 spans 15 residues. Per germline, CDR1 SGHNT and CDR2 YENEEA. V was pared by 4 bases and J by 0 bases, with 12 bases between. Here the CDR3 DNA reads TGTGCCAGCAGCTCCTGGCCTCTGGACCAAGAGACCCAGTACTTC. This sequence encodes CASSSWPLDQETQYF.

The chain is built from TRBV9 and TRBJ2-5; 7 bases are a match to TRBD2. CDR3 length: 15 residues. V lost 1 base, J lost 4 bases, and 7 bases stayed unmatched. Germline CDR1 SGDLS, CDR2 YYNGEE. The CDR3 protein is CASSVSSGRLETQYF. The CDR3 DNA sequence: TGTGCCAGCAGCGTAAGTAGCGGGCGGCTAGAGACCCAGTACTTC.

The chain recombines TRBV7-8 with TRBJ2-2, with D tentatively TRBD1 (6 bases). Germline CDR1 and CDR2: SGHVS and FQNEAQ. V shed 3 bases and J shed 4 bases, with 15 bases lying between them. The CDR3 sequence is 16 residues long. The DNA for the CDR3 is TGTGCCAGCAGCTTTCGCAGGGGCATGGGCACCGGGGAGCTGTTTTTT. It encodes CASSFRRGMGTGELFF.

The rearrangement links TRBV13 to TRBJ2-5; TRBD2 matches 7 bases. The DNA end lines up better with TRBJ2-7; the J call may be wrong. This CDR3 is built from 16 residues. Germline CDR1 is PRHDT and CDR2 is FYEKMQ (reference sequence). The CDR3 is CASSLAWPSGGYEQYF. CDR3 nucleotide sequence: TGTGCCAGCAGCTTAGCTTGGCCTAGCGGAGGCTACGAGCAGTACTTC.

The rearrangement uses TRBV7-3 and TRBJ2-2; D is possibly TRBD2 (6 bases). With 6 bases removed from V and 5 bases from J, the gap between germline ends came to 13 bases. This CDR3 comprises 14 residues. Germline lookup yields CDR1 SGHTA and CDR2 FQGTGA. The CDR3 DNA follows: TGTGCCAGCAGACCCGGGGGTGGGACCGGGGAGCTGTTTTTT. Translating gives CASRPGGGTGELFF.

In its sample, this clone was seen once. This chain joins TRBV25-1 and TRBJ1-4; possible D gene TRBD1, 6 bases. The CDR3 length is 14 residues. Per the germline V gene, CDR1 is MGHDK and CDR2 is SYGVNS. V was clipped by 2 bases and J by 12 bases, with 16 bases between them. The chain's CDR3 is CASSEGGGLEELFF. CDR3 DNA: TGTGCCAGCAGTGAAGGGGGGGGCCTTGAGGAACTGTTTTTT.

The gene calls are TRBV5-4 and TRBJ1-3; D not resolved. There are 13 residues in the CDR3. From germline, CDR1 is SGHNT and CDR2 YYREEE (reference sequence). V was shortened by 2 bases and J by 1 base, with 4 bases between the two germline ends. CDR3 nucleotides: TGTGCCAGCAGCTTTCCGTCTGGAAACACCATATATTTT. Translated, it gives CASSFPSGNTIYF. The full variable domain, rest sourced from reference TRBV5-4 and TRBJ1-3, is ETGVTQSPTHLIKTRGQQVTLRCSSQSGHNTVSWYQQALGQGPQFIFQYYREEENGRGNFPPRFSGLQFPNYSSELNVNALELDDSALYLCASSFPSGNTIYFGEGSWLTVV.

The V gene is TRBV11-2, the J gene TRBJ1-2; 12 positions agree with TRBD1. The CDR3 extends over 15 amino acids. Germline lookup yields CDR1 SGHAT and CDR2 FQNNGV. The V segment lost 4 bases and the J segment 9 bases; nucleotides outside the gene matches: 9. In DNA form, the CDR3 reads TGTGCCAGCAGCTCCCACCGGGACAGGGGGCTGAGCTACACCTTC. Translating it yields CASSSHRDRGLSYTF.

The rearrangement uses TRBV19 and TRBJ1-1; weak D call: TRBD1 (5 bases). V dropped 3 bases and J dropped 3 bases, with 11 bases sitting between them. CDR1 LNHDA and CDR2 SQIVND come from the germline V gene (reference sequence). The CDR3 runs to 14 residues. The CDR3 region is CASSMRGVYTEAFF. The CDR3 nucleotides read TGTGCCAGTAGTATGCGGGGGGTGTACACTGAAGCTTTCTTT.

The chain has TRBV7-2 and TRBJ2-2; 7 positions match TRBD2. The CDR3 has 16 residues. V was pared by 7 bases and J by 5 bases, with 13 bases of the junction left unmatched. From germline, CDR1 is SGHTA and CDR2 FQGNSA. The CDR3, as DNA: TGTGCCAGCACCAGCGGGGCAGGGAGAGGGACCGGGGAGCTGTTTTTT. As protein: CASTSGAGRGTGELFF.

The CDR3 DNA is TGCGCCAGCAGCTTGGACGGAGAAGCGTTCACAGATACGCAGTATTTT. Translating it yields CASSLDGEAFTDTQYF. The chain couples TRBV5-1 to TRBJ2-3; D unresolved. With 0 bases removed from V and 2 bases from J, the gap between germline ends came to 13 bases. Germline CDR1 SGHRS, CDR2 YFSETQ. CDR3 length: 16 amino acids.

The chain couples TRBV30 to TRBJ2-7; possibly TRBD1 for D (5 bases). Trimming stripped 2 bases from V and 6 bases from J, with 11 bases between. Germline CDR1 GTSNPN, CDR2 SVGIG (reference sequence). This CDR3 has 12 residues. The CDR3 DNA is TGTGCCTGGAGTCGGCAGGGAATCGAGCAGTACTTC. Protein sequence: CAWSRQGIEQYF.

The V and J genes are TRBV11-3 and TRBJ2-7, with 10 bases fitting TRBD2. CDR1 is SGHNT, CDR2 YENEEA, per germline. This CDR3 spans 16 amino acids. V dropped 0 bases and J dropped 4; count of bases not matched to a gene: 6. This CDR3 reads CASSLDRLAGEYEQYF. The DNA for the CDR3 is TGTGCCAGCAGCTTAGATCGGCTAGCGGGAGAGTACGAGCAGTACTTC.

The chain employs TRBV7-7 and TRBJ2-5; 9 bases map to TRBD1. The CDR3 covers 13 residues. V shed 5 bases and J 5 bases; nucleotides not matched to a gene: 3. Germline V gene sequence: CDR1 SSHAT, CDR2 FNYEAQ (reference sequence). Here the CDR3 DNA reads TGTGCCAGCAGCCAGACAGGGGGGGAGACCCAGTACTTC. This encodes CASSQTGGETQYF.

This chain joins TRBV7-2 and TRBJ1-2; possible D gene TRBD1, 6 bases. The V end lost 2 bases, the J end lost 4 bases, and 11 bases lay between the germline ends. Germline V gene data show CDR1 as SGHTA and CDR2 as FQGNSA. The CDR3 spans 14 residues. CDR3 loop: CASSLQGGVYGYTF. The CDR3 nucleotides are TGTGCCAGCAGCTTACAAGGGGGGGTCTATGGCTACACCTTC.

This clone was seen a few times. The V gene is TRBV19, the J gene TRBJ2-5; perhaps TRBD1 as D (7 bases). Germline assignment: CDR1 LNHDA and CDR2 SQIVND (reference sequence). The V end was cut by 3 bases, the J end by 5 bases, with 16 bases between. The CDR3 loop spans 15 amino acids. As DNA, the CDR3 is TGTGCCAGTAGTATCGGGGGACAGAAGGGGGAGACCCAGTACTTC. Its protein product is CASSIGGQKGETQYF.

The chain joins TRBV10-3 to TRBJ1-1, with a weak D call TRBD1 (6 bases). V was cut by 3 bases and J by 7 bases, with 12 bases left in between. Germline assignment: CDR1 ENHRY and CDR2 SYGVKD. This CDR3 spans 13 amino acids. The CDR3 DNA is TGTGCCATCAGTGAATATGGCAGGGGTGAAGCTTTCTTT. Translated: CAISEYGRGEAFF.